This TCR beta chain was sequenced in a study of chemoradiotherapy in HPV16-positive cancers. About the study: Candidate HPV-specific T-cell clones and common TCR motifs came from functional assays in a couple of HPV16-positive patients.

Sequencing used immunoSEQ multiplex PCR; TCRdb keeps in-frame clones, though not all of them. The profile shows a few thousand clones, around two thirds of them singletons. This CDR3 region has 13 residues. Germline V CDR1 and CDR2: LNHDA, SQIVND (reference sequence). Trimming stripped 6 bases from V and 3 bases from J, with 9 bases between. Study-level points and caveats: Candidate HPV-specific clones and E7-related TCR motifs grew in tumor during treatment.

Concerning this clone itself: Its antigen is unidentified.

This TCR derives from a human donor with HPV-associated anogenital cancer. This material consisted of tumor tissue, taken from a patient who underwent chemoradiotherapy. The gene calls are TRBV19 and TRBJ1-5, with D possibly being TRBD1 (6 bases). The CDR3 reads CASSDRNNQPQHF. The CDR3 bases are TGTGCCAGTAGCGACAGGAACAATCAGCCCCAGCATTTT. Based on the CDR3 plus reference TRBV19 and TRBJ1-5, the full variable domain is DGGITQSPKYLFRKEGQNVTLSCEQNLNHDAMYWYRQDPGQGLRLIYYSQIVNDFQKGDIAEGYSVSREKKESFPLTVTSAQKNPTAFYLCASSDRNNQPQHFGDGTRLSIL.